The present entry profiles one T cell receptor (beta chain) with its context. Its antigen is not identified. Here immunoSEQ multiplex PCR was the method, and the copy in TCRdb shows in-frame clones only, minus some. The data show approximately 100,000 clones, approximately 89% seen once. This sample was included in a study of T cell repertoires and HLA-DP antigens. The specimen sequenced was CD4+ T cells from PBMCs. This receptor was obtained from a man aged 45-65 years in good health and CMV-seronegative.

CDR3 region: CASSIRDRDNSPLHF. Here the CDR3 DNA reads TGTGCCAGTAGTATCCGGGACCGCGATAATTCACCCCTCCACTTT. The chain has TRBV19 and TRBJ1-6, with a weak D call TRBD1 (5 bases). The ends were cut back, 3 bases at V and 5 bases at J, with 11 bases in the middle. Germline lookup yields CDR1 LNHDA and CDR2 SQIVND (reference sequence). The CDR3 is 15 residues long.